These 26 T cell receptor beta chains share one sample of origin, sequenced in a study of T-cell reconstitution after alpha-beta-depleted transplantation in children. Unique molecular identifiers were incorporated when the TCRbeta library was constructed. Each CDR3 protein gets one entry after TCRdb re-called the PCR reads with MiXCR. This sample yields under 250,000 distinct CDR3 sequences, of which under 8.5% are seen a single time; 5.5% belongs to the top ten. Sequencing used PBMCs, obtained before TCRalphabeta/CD19-depleted stem cell transplant. These receptors all stem from a boy younger than 10 with acute lymphoblastic leukemia, due to receive a stem cell transplant.

Many counts were recorded for this clonotype. This chain links TRBV29-1 with TRBJ1-2, with D possibly TRBD1 on 6 matching bases. Between the trimmed V and J ends, which lost 4 bases and 2 bases, there was a span of 20 bases. The CDR3 has 16 residues. CDR1 and CDR2 from the germline V gene are SQVTM and ANQGSEA. Written as DNA, the CDR3 is TGCAGCGTTGTCCAAAATCAGGCAGGGGTAAACTATGGCTACACCTTC. It codes for CSVVQNQAGVNYGYTF. The full variable domain, its missing parts supplied by reference TRBV29-1 and TRBJ1-2, is SAVISQKPSRDICQRGTSLTIQCQVDSQVTMMFWYRQQPGQSLTLIATANQGSEATYESGFVIDKFPISRPNLTFSTLTVSNMSPEDSSIYLCSVVQNQAGVNYGYTFGSGTRLTVV.

In this sample, this clonotype turned up many times. This chain joins TRBV7-8 and TRBJ2-7; D unclear. With 5 bases removed from V and 2 bases from J, the gap between germline ends came to 13 bases. The CDR3 consists of 14 residues. Germline V CDR1 and CDR2: SGHVS, FQNEAQ. In nucleotides, the CDR3 is TGTGCCAGCAGCCTCGTGGGTCTGACCTACGAGCAGTACTTC. It encodes CASSLVGLTYEQYF.

Sample share makes this clonotype medium-sized (0.01 to 0.1%). The J gene is TRBJ2-7, the V gene TRBV7-2; D is undetermined. The V and J ends lost 3 bases and 3 bases respectively, with 9 bases between them. CDR1 is SGHTA and CDR2 is FQGNSA in the germline V gene. The CDR3 totals 13 residues. The CDR3 reads CASSFYTGYEQYF. The CDR3 DNA sequence: TGTGCCAGCAGCTTTTACACCGGCTACGAGCAGTACTTC.

This clonotype was observed a few times. V usage is TRBV5-1 and J usage is TRBJ2-2, with 10 bases that match TRBD2. This CDR3 comprises 16 residues. The germline CDR1 and CDR2 sequences are SGHRS and YFSETQ. With V trimmed by 4 bases and J by 3 bases, 6 bases remained unmatched. The CDR3 nucleotides are TGCGCCAGCAGCCCACTAGCGGGATCGGACACCGGGGAGCTGTTTTTT. Translating it yields CASSPLAGSDTGELFF.

The CDR3 region is CTRSLGPQEGSDNEKLFF. For the CDR3, the DNA is TGTACCCGCAGTTTAGGCCCCCAAGAGGGATCAGATAATGAAAAACTGTTTTTT. The chain carries TRBV12-3 or TRBV12-4 and TRBJ1-4, with unresolved D. There are 18 residues in the CDR3.

The J gene is TRBJ1-1, the V gene TRBV11-1; a weak D match, TRBD1 (6 bases). Germline V CDR1 and CDR2: SGHAT, FQDESV (reference sequence). V was clipped by 5 bases and J by 0 bases, with 19 bases between them. The CDR3 loop spans 17 amino acids. As DNA, the CDR3 is TGTGCCAGCAGCCCGAACGATAAGGACAGCGTGAACACTGAAGCTTTCTTT. It encodes CASSPNDKDSVNTEAFF.

This clonotype was seen repeatedly, ten times or more. The chain has TRBV5-1 and TRBJ2-2, with D perhaps matching TRBD1 (5 bases). This CDR3 is 15 amino acids long. V was pared by 1 base and J by 6 bases, with 13 bases between. CDR1 and CDR2 (germline): SGHRS, YFSETQ. The CDR3 is CASSLSLRVPGELFF. The DNA for the CDR3 is TGCGCCAGCAGCTTGTCTCTCAGGGTACCCGGGGAGCTGTTTTTT.

This clonotype showed up many times. The chain combines TRBV15 with TRBJ2-1; 11 nucleotides match TRBD2. CDR3 length: 14 amino acids. Germline loops: CDR1 LNHNV, CDR2 YYDKDF (reference sequence). The V and J ends lost 0 bases and 8 bases, in that order; junction bases with no gene match: 0. CDR3 region: CATSRELAGDEQFF. The CDR3 DNA reads as TGTGCCACCAGCAGAGAACTAGCGGGAGATGAGCAGTTCTTC.

This chain joins TRBV28 and TRBJ1-5, with TRBD1 matching over 12 bases. Looked up from germline, CDR1 is MDHEN and CDR2 is SYDVKM. There are 16 residues in the CDR3. With V trimmed by 5 bases and J by 5 bases, 7 bases remained unmatched. As DNA, the CDR3 is TGTGCCAGCAGTCCAGGGACAGGGGGCTTATATCAGCCCCAGCATTTT. This codes for CASSPGTGGLYQPQHF. The full variable domain, its missing parts supplied by reference TRBV28 and TRBJ1-5, is DVKVTQSSRYLVKRTGEKVFLECVQDMDHENMFWYRQDPGLGLRLIYFSYDVKMKEKGDIPEGYSVSREKKERFSLILESASTNQTSMYLCASSPGTGGLYQPQHFGDGTRLSIL.

J is TRBJ2-7 and V is TRBV7-2; tentative D call: TRBD2 (6 bases). Germline V CDR1 and CDR2: SGHTA, FQGNSA. Trimming removed 5 bases at V and 6 bases at J, with 20 bases between. The CDR3 extends over 15 amino acids. CDR3 sequence reads: CASSINGLPGVEQYF. For the CDR3, the DNA is TGTGCCAGCAGCATAAACGGGCTCCCGGGGGTCGAGCAGTACTTC.

This clonotype has at least ten counts. The V gene is TRBV29-1, the J gene TRBJ1-3; 7 nucleotides align to TRBD1. This CDR3 contains 16 residues. Per the germline V gene, CDR1 is SQVTM and CDR2 is ANQGSEA. J gave up 0 bases and V 7 bases, and 12 bases lay outside the gene matches. CDR3 nucleotide sequence: TGCAGCGCTCAGGGACAGCGAGATAGCTCTGGAAACACCATATATTTT. It yields the protein CSAQGQRDSSGNTIYF.

This clonotype occurred a few times. The genes are TRBV5-1 and TRBJ1-1; D gene ambiguous. The CDR3 contains 15 residues. Germline values: CDR1 SGHRS, CDR2 YFSETQ. Trimming took off 2 bases at V and 1 base at J, with 12 bases between the two ends. For the CDR3, the DNA is TGCGCCAGCAGCTTCTTCCGAGCCAGGAACACTGAAGCTTTCTTT. It translates to CASSFFRARNTEAFF.

This clonotype was detected many times. This chain connects TRBV10-3 to TRBJ2-2; D is possibly TRBD1 or TRBD2 (5 bases each). The length of the CDR3 is 15 residues. Germline V lookup: CDR1 ENHRY, CDR2 SYGVKD. Trimming took off 0 bases at V and 2 bases at J, with 7 bases between the two ends. CDR3 residues: CAISESGDNTGELFF. DNA for the CDR3: TGTGCCATCAGTGAGTCGGGGGACAACACCGGGGAGCTGTTTTTT.

A note on this clonotype: This may come from a read error, since a much larger clone is one base off. V and J are TRBV12-3 or TRBV12-4 and TRBJ2-2; D may be TRBD1 or TRBD2 (5 bases each). There are 14 residues in the CDR3. CDR3 in amino acids: CASSLPQDTGELLF. DNA for the CDR3: TGTGCCAGCAGTCTCCCACAGGACACCGGGGAGCTGCTTTTT.

In this sample, this clonotype turned up a few times. The chain has TRBV3-1 and TRBJ1-1; perhaps TRBD1 as D (6 bases). This CDR3 region has 16 residues. V was pared by 4 bases and J by 0 bases, with 15 bases between. CDR1 and CDR2 from the germline V gene are LGHDT and YNNKEL (reference sequence). Here the CDR3 reads CASSLIGGQLNTEAFF. The CDR3 nucleotides read TGTGCCAGCAGCCTCATTGGAGGACAGCTGAACACTGAAGCTTTCTTT.

V and J are TRBV10-3 and TRBJ2-2, with a tentative D call TRBD1 (5 bases). The V end was cut by 5 bases, the J end by 0 bases, with 10 bases between. The germline V gene encodes CDR1 ENHRY and CDR2 SYGVKD. This CDR3 has 15 amino acids. The CDR3 DNA is TGTGCCATCAGTCGGAAGGGGTCGAACACCGGGGAGCTGTTTTTT. Translated, it gives CAISRKGSNTGELFF.

This clonotype appeared many times. The V and J genes are TRBV5-5 and TRBJ2-3; D possibly corresponds to TRBD2 (6 bases). The CDR3 has 14 amino acids. V lost 4 bases and J lost 2, with 11 bases in between. The germline V gene has CDR1 SGHKS and CDR2 YYEKEE (reference sequence). CDR3 coding DNA: TGTGCCAGCAGCCGACTAGGTCCCACAGATACGCAGTATTTT. This gives the protein CASSRLGPTDTQYF.

There are many counts of this clonotype. The chain joins TRBV5-1 to TRBJ2-1; TRBD1 matches at 8 bases. This CDR3 contains 14 residues. Germline trimming cut 1 base from V and 3 bases from J; bases unmatched to any gene: 0. Germline V lookup: CDR1 SGHRS, CDR2 YFSETQ. CDR3 sequence (DNA): TGCGCCAGCAGCTTGACAGGGGGCTACAATGAGCAGTTCTTC. Amino acids: CASSLTGGYNEQFF.

The rearrangement links TRBV10-3 to TRBJ1-6; D call uncertain. Germline V gene sequence: CDR1 ENHRY, CDR2 SYGVKD. The germline V and J ends were trimmed by 11 bases and 14 bases, with 22 bases remaining between them. The CDR3 sequence is 13 residues long. CDR3 DNA: TGTGCCCCCTTCCTTGGGCAGCCTGCGGCCCTCCACTTT. This gives the protein CAPFLGQPAALHF.

The J gene is TRBJ2-2, the V gene TRBV6-2 or TRBV6-3; the D is unclear. V lost 7 bases to trimming and J lost 0 bases, with 9 bases between them. The CDR3 is 14 residues long. The germline V gene has CDR1 MNHEY and CDR2 SVGEGT. CDR3 in DNA: TGTGCCAGCACTCCCAGCGCGAACACCGGGGAGCTGTTTTTT. Protein product: CASTPSANTGELFF.

This clonotype was found many times. The rearrangement uses TRBV12-3 or TRBV12-4 and TRBJ1-2; possibly TRBD1 for D (6 bases). The CDR3 is made up of 14 amino acids. V was shortened by 5 bases and J by 6 bases, with 16 bases between the two germline ends. The DNA of the CDR3 is TGTGCCAGCAGTCCCCCACCGACAGGCGATGGCTACACCTTC. It encodes CASSPPPTGDGYTF.

This clonotype was seen many times. The chain has TRBV20-1 and TRBJ2-1; 10 nucleotides align to TRBD2. The CDR3 runs 14 residues. After removal of 0 bases from V and 8 bases from J, the junction contained 4 bases not matched to a gene. Germline values: CDR1 DFQATT, CDR2 SNEGSKA (reference sequence). In DNA, the CDR3 is TGCAGTGCTAGAGATACTAGCGGGATTCATGAGCAGTTCTTC. The encoded protein is CSARDTSGIHEQFF.

This clonotype was counted at least ten times. CDR3 region: CASSFGRQAAWGGEQFF. The CDR3 DNA follows: TGTGCCAGCAGTTTTGGGCGACAGGCGGCGTGGGGGGGTGAGCAGTTCTTC. The chain joins TRBV12-3 or TRBV12-4 to TRBJ2-1; tentative D call: TRBD2 (7 bases). The CDR3 length is 17 residues. The ends were cut back, 3 bases at V and 9 bases at J, with 24 bases in the middle.

In DNA form, the CDR3 reads TGCAGCGGCGGACCGCGGGCGGACTATGGCTACACCTTC. It codes for CSGGPRADYGYTF. The V and J genes are TRBV29-1 and TRBJ1-2; D remains ambiguous. The CDR3 is 13 amino acids. The V gene's germline CDR1 is SQVTM and CDR2 ANQGSEA. Trimming removed 7 bases from V and 3 bases from J, with 15 bases in between.

The sample holds many counts of this clonotype. This CDR3 reads CASSWRGAYEQYF. Written as DNA, the CDR3 is TGTGCCAGCTCATGGCGAGGCGCCTACGAGCAGTACTTC. The J gene is TRBJ2-7, the V gene TRBV18; D remains ambiguous. Trimming removed 5 bases from V and 2 bases from J, with 10 bases in between. Germline V gives CDR1 KGHSH, CDR2 LQKENI. The length of the CDR3 is 13 residues.

This clonotype was observed a few times. The V call is TRBV5-1, the J call TRBJ2-5; 9 bases are shared with TRBD1. With 6 bases clipped from V and 4 bases from J, the junction kept 10 bases outside the gene matches. In germline, CDR1 is SGHRS, CDR2 YFSETQ. The CDR3 loop spans 15 amino acids. For the CDR3, the DNA is TGCGCCAGCACGACAGGGGGACCCCACGGAGAGACCCAGTACTTC. This encodes CASTTGGPHGETQYF.